This T cell receptor beta chain was documented in a study of cytomegalovirus exposure and HLA in healthy donors. Note on this clone: Its antigen is currently unknown.

V lost 7 bases to trimming and J lost 4 bases, with 16 bases between them. The germline gives CDR1 SQVTM, CDR2 ANQGSEA. This CDR3 region has 13 residues. The PCR was carried out with 60 Vbeta primers and 13 Jbeta primers. Assay: immunoSEQ multiplex PCR; the TCRdb copy retains only in-frame clones and omits some. Recorded here are about 54,000 clones; the top ten clones represent approximately 6.5%. Study-wide points: A link between a missense DCLRE1C variant and TCR beta V- and J-gene trimming emerged from a later analysis. Researchers catalogued roughly 150 TCR beta chains as cytomegalovirus-associated.

Sequences were obtained from PBMCs. This receptor was obtained from a woman aged 40 to 50 in good health and CMV-seronegative. This sequence joins TRBV29-1 and TRBJ2-5, with D maybe TRBD2 (6 bases). CDR3 amino acids: CSGRAGMGETQYF. CDR3 sequence (DNA): TGCAGCGGCCGGGCGGGGATGGGAGAGACCCAGTACTTC.